This entry lists 6 T cell receptor beta chains sequenced from one sample in a study of beta chain features in type 1 diabetes. Overall study findings and caveats: All four CD4+ subsets from Type 1 diabetes patients carried moderately but significantly shorter TCRB CDR3s.

Expressed TCRB transcripts were sequenced because the isolated RNA had all been reverse transcribed beforehand. Generated by immunoSEQ multiplex PCR, the TCRdb table keeps only in-frame clones and is missing some. Of roughly 400,000 clones in the sample, over 9% were seen once. These receptors lack a known antigen. The material sequenced was central memory CD4+ T cells from blood. Receptors were obtained from a man aged 25-45 years with type 1 diabetes.

V is TRBV29-1 and J is TRBJ1-1; D is uncertain. V shed 5 bases and J shed 5 bases, with 15 bases lying between them. This CDR3 is 13 amino acids long. Germline V gene lookup returns CDR1 SQVTM and CDR2 ANQGSEA. CDR3 loop: CSVTPGYATEAFF. CDR3 nucleotide sequence: TGCAGCGTTACACCCGGGTATGCGACTGAAGCTTTCTTT.

This clone was seen only a few times. V is TRBV5-4 and J is TRBJ2-3; D gene uncertain. Trimming stripped 4 bases from V and 0 bases from J, with 15 bases between. Germline values: CDR1 SGHNT, CDR2 YYREEE (reference sequence). The CDR3 has 16 amino acids. CDR3 region: CASSQTSHPSTDTQYF. Here the CDR3 DNA reads TGTGCCAGCAGCCAGACCTCGCATCCTAGCACAGATACGCAGTATTTT.

The chain carries TRBV11-2 and TRBJ1-5, with D possibly matching TRBD1 (6 bases). The germline CDR1 and CDR2 sequences are SGHAT and FQNNGV. CDR3 size: 15 residues. Trimming pared 4 bases from V and 4 bases from J, leaving 14 bases between. The CDR3 here is CASSSGQSANQPQHF. CDR3 bases: TGTGCCAGCAGCTCCGGACAGAGCGCAAATCAGCCCCAGCATTTT.

This clone showed up many times. V gene TRBV4-3 combines with J gene TRBJ2-7; TRBD2 is a possible D gene (5 bases). V lost 1 base and J 5 bases, leaving 15 bases between the germline ends. Germline loops: CDR1 LGHNA, CDR2 YSLEER. The CDR3 has 15 residues. DNA of the CDR3: TGCGCCAGCAGCCAAGCCGAGCCCCGGAGGAACGAGCAGTACTTC. Translated: CASSQAEPRRNEQYF.

This clone was recorded a few times. This rearrangement joins TRBV18 to TRBJ2-7; D possibly matches TRBD1 or TRBD2 (5 bases each). In germline, CDR1 is KGHSH, CDR2 LQKENI. This CDR3 has 16 residues. V was pared by 3 bases and J by 0 bases, with 15 bases between. The CDR3 region has the DNA TGTGCCAGCTCACCCCTAGGAGCAGGGACCTCCTACGAGCAGTACTTC. It codes for CASSPLGAGTSYEQYF. Full variable domain (missing parts from reference TRBV18 and TRBJ2-7): NAGVMQNPRHLVRRRGQEARLRCSPMKGHSHVYWYRQLPEEGLKFMVYLQKENIIDESGMPKERFSAEFPKEGPSILRIQQVVRGDSAAYFCASSPLGAGTSYEQYFGPGTRLTVT.

CDR3 region: CASSQRGQTQETQYF. The CDR3 DNA is TGTGCCAGCAGCCAACGCGGGCAAACCCAAGAGACCCAGTACTTC. V usage is TRBV4-2 and J usage is TRBJ2-5, with D possibly being TRBD2 (5 bases). The length of the CDR3 is 15 residues. The ends were cut back, 2 bases at V and 1 base at J, with 11 bases in the middle. CDR1 LGHNA and CDR2 YNFKEQ come from the germline V gene.